One TCR beta chain is described in this entry. This record comes from a study of blood T cell repertoires in COVID-19. Study-level information: Samples came from the United States, Italy and Spain, spanning acute and convalescent COVID-19. T cells, B-cell-depleted T cells, or PBMCs supplied cDNA or gDNA.

In the source study's methods: Amplified reference gene primers provided the basis for estimating nucleated cell counts. Assay used: immunoSEQ multiplex PCR; TCRdb lists only in-frame clones, some missing. V and J calls and clone size are as listed in that table; D and trimming were resolved from the DNA. Of about 100,000 clones listed, around four fifths were seen once; the top ten hold around a third. The CDR3 contains 16 residues. J was trimmed by 4 bases and V by 5 bases; bases with no gene match: 14. Germline-derived CDR1 and CDR2 are SNHLY and FYNNEI. The rearrangement joins TRBV2 to TRBJ2-7; 7 bases match TRBD1. The sequence was collected from a man between 65 and 85 years old with active or convalescent COVID-19. Sequenced material: peripheral blood. Written as DNA, the CDR3 is TGTGCCAGCAGTCTTCTTCCGGGACAGACGACTTACGAGCAGTACTTC. Translation: CASSLLPGQTTYEQYF. The whole variable domain, filled in from reference TRBV2 and TRBJ2-7, reads EPEVTQTPSHQVTQMGQEVILRCVPISNHLYFYWYRQILGQKVEFLVSFYNNEISEKSEIFDDQFSVERPDGSNFTLKIRSTKLEDSAMYFCASSLLPGQTTYEQYFGPGTRLTVT.